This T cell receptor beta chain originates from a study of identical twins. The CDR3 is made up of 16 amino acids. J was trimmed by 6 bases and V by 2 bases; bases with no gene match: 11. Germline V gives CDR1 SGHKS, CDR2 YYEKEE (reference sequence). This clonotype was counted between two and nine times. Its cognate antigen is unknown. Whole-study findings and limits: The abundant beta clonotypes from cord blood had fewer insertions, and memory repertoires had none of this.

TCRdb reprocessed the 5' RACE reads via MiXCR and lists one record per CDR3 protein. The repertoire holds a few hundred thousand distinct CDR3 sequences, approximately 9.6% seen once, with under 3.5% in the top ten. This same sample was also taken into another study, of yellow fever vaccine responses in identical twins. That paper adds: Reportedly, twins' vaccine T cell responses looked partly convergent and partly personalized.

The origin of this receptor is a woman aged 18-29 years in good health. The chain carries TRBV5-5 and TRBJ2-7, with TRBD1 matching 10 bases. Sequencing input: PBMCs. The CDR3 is CASSFRAGTGESEQYF. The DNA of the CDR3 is TGTGCCAGCAGCTTCCGGGCCGGGACAGGGGAGAGCGAGCAGTACTTC.